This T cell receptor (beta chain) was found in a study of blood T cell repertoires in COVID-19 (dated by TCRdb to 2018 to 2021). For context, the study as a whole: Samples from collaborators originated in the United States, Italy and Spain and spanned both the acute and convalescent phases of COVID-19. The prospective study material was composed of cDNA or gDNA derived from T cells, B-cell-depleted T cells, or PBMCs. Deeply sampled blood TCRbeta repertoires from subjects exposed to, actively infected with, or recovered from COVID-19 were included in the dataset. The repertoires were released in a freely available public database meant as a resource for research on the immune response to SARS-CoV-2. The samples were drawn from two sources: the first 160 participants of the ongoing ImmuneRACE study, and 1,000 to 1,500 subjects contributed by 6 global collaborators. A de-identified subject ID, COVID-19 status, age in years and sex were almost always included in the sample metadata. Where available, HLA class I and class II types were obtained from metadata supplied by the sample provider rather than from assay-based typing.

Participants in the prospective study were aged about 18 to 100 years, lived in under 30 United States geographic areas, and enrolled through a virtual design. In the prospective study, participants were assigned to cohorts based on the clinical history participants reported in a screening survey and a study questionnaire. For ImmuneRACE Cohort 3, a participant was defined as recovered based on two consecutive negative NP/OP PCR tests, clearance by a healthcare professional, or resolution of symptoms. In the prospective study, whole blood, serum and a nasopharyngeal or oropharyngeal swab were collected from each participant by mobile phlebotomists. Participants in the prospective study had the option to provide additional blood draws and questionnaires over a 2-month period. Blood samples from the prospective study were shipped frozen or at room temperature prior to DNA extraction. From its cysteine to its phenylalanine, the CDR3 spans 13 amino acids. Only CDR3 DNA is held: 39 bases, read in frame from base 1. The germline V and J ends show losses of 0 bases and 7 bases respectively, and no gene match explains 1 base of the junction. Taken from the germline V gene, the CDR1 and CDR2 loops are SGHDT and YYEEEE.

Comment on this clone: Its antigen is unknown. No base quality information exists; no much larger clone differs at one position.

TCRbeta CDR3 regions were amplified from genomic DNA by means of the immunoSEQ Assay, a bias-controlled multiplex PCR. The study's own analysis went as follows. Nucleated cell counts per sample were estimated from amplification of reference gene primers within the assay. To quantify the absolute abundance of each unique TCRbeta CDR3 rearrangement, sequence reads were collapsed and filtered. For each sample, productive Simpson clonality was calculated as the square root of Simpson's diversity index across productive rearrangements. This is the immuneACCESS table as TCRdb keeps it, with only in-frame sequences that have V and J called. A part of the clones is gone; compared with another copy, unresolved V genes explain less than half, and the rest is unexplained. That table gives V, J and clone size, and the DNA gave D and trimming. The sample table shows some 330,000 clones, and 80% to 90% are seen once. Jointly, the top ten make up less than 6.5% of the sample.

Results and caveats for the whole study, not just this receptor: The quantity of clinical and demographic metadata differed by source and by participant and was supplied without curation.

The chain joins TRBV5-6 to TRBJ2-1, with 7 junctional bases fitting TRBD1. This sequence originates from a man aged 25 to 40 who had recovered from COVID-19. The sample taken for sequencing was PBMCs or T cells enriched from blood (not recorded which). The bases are TGTGCCAGCAGCTTGGACAGGGGTAATGAGCAGTTCTTC. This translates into CASSLDRGNEQFF.